These T cell receptor beta chains were read from a single sample in a study of blood T cell repertoires in COVID-19. Clones were read by immunoSEQ multiplex PCR, and TCRdb kept only the in-frame ones, dropping some. The sample has 200,000 to 250,000 clones; almost 85% are singletons. Sequenced: peripheral blood. All receptors come from a woman between 45 and 60 years old with active or convalescent COVID-19. CDR3s include the opening cysteine and the closing phenylalanine or tryptophan.

TRBV18,CASSPGTGMNTEAFF
TRBV6-1,CASSEELQVF
TRBV4-1,CASSQGEAPLFEPQHF
TRBV29-1,CSVESAGSMNTEAFF
TRBV5-1,CASSPVDSTEAFF
TRBV9,CASSATGTANYGYTF
TRBV19,CASSPRDGYGYTF
TRBV5-5,CASSRGQGDSPLHF
TRBV7-3,CASRGLAGGPTGEQFF
TRBV29-1,CSVQLLGGGAIQYF
TRBV24-1,CATGQASNYGYTF
TRBV6-5,CASRDWTVNTEAFF
TRBV28,CASSFSTGHSTGELFF
TRBV6-5,CASIDHAGGLRELFF
TRBV6-5,CASGSGQGTSPLHF
TRBV2,CASSELGQFEAFF
TRBV5-1,CASSLGRVDEQYF
TRBV28,CASSLLGGDQETQYF
TRBV5-1,CASSSLAGMTKNIQYF
TRBV4-1,CASSHQFSTNYEQYF
TRBV2,CASSHGGGPRNEQFF
TRBV11-3,CASSSGQGENTEAFF
TRBV6-5,CASSYEQGVGEQFF
TRBV27,CASGALANYGYTF
TRBV28,CASYAGSGNYGYTF